Shown below are 32 T cell receptor beta chains from a single sample sequenced in a study of beta chain features in type 1 diabetes. The study, taken as a whole, reports: All four CD4+ subsets of Type 1 diabetes patients contained TCRB CDR3s that were moderately but significantly shorter.

The study reverse transcribed the entire isolated RNA, so it sequenced expressed TCRB transcripts. Sequenced by immunoSEQ multiplex PCR; TCRdb stores in-frame clones only, minus some. The table lists around 160,000 clones, 9% to 10% of them singletons. Their antigens remain unidentified. Material: central memory CD4+ T cells from blood. The origin of the receptors is a woman aged 25 to 39 with type 1 diabetes.

With regard to this clone: Other nucleotide sequences in the sample specify the same CDR3. The V call is TRBV28, the J call TRBJ2-7; 11 bases match TRBD2. The CDR3 has 14 residues. Germline CDR1 is MDHEN and CDR2 is SYDVKM. J gave up 6 bases and V 6 bases, and 7 bases lay outside the gene matches. The CDR3 spells CASSLGSGRGEQYF. Written as DNA, the CDR3 is TGTGCCAGCAGCCTTGGTAGCGGGAGGGGCGAGCAGTACTTC. The whole variable domain, remainder taken from reference TRBV28 and TRBJ2-7, is DVKVTQSSRYLVKRTGEKVFLECVQDMDHENMFWYRQDPGLGLRLIYFSYDVKMKEKGDIPEGYSVSREKKERFSLILESASTNQTSMYLCASSLGSGRGEQYFGPGTRLTVT.

This clone was counted a few times. The chain recombines TRBV28 with TRBJ1-4; unclear D gene. CDR3 length: 14 amino acids. Looked up from germline, CDR1 is MDHEN and CDR2 is SYDVKM. V lost 5 bases, J lost 2 bases, and 9 bases lay in between. Here the CDR3 DNA reads TGTGCCAGCAGTCCAGGTCCTACTAATGAAAAACTGTTTTTT. It codes for CASSPGPTNEKLFF.

This clone has a handful of counts. This chain uses TRBV5-1 with TRBJ2-2; a weak D match, TRBD2 (6 bases). V dropped 4 bases and J dropped 2 bases, with 15 bases sitting between them. CDR1 is SGHRS, CDR2 YFSETQ, per germline. This CDR3 has 16 amino acids. CDR3 protein: CASSVLAATNTGELFF. The CDR3 DNA reads as TGCGCCAGCAGCGTCTTAGCGGCAACAAACACCGGGGAGCTGTTTTTT.

In this sample, this clone turned up a few times. The genes are TRBV7-3 and TRBJ2-5; D is possibly TRBD1 (5 bases). CDR1 and CDR2 (germline): SGHTA, FQGTGA. The ends were cut back, 5 bases at V and 5 bases at J, with 21 bases in the middle. CDR3 length: 16 residues. The CDR3 region has the DNA TGTGCCAGCAGCCCCAACATCGATAGGGGCCGGGAGACCCAGTACTTC. It codes for CASSPNIDRGRETQYF.

This clone has more than one count but fewer than ten. Other DNA sequences of this sample code for an identical CDR3. The genes are TRBV28 and TRBJ2-3; TRBD1 might be the D (6 bases). V shed 5 bases and J shed 2 bases, with 11 bases lying between them. Germline CDR1 reads MDHEN; CDR2 reads SYDVKM. The CDR3 spans 14 residues. The CDR3 is CASSARDNTDTQYF. For the CDR3, the DNA is TGTGCCAGCAGTGCTCGGGACAACACAGATACGCAGTATTTT.

The chain recombines TRBV19 with TRBJ1-5, with D hard to call. CDR1 and CDR2 (germline): LNHDA, SQIVND (reference sequence). Trimming cost V 3 bases and J 4 bases, with 4 bases left between them. The CDR3 has 12 residues. CDR3 loop: CASSIINQPQHF. The CDR3 DNA is TGTGCCAGTAGTATTATTAATCAGCCCCAGCATTTT.

The chain carries TRBV19 and TRBJ2-7; D is unclear. Germline V gene lookup returns CDR1 LNHDA and CDR2 SQIVND (reference sequence). The germline V and J ends were trimmed by 4 bases and 2 bases, with 9 bases remaining between them. The CDR3 runs to 13 residues. The CDR3 loop is CASSTERTYEQYF. The CDR3 region has the DNA TGTGCCAGTAGTACGGAGAGGACCTACGAGCAGTACTTC.

This clone has ten or more counts. This chain joins TRBV4-1 and TRBJ2-7, with D maybe TRBD2 (6 bases). The V and J ends lost 4 bases and 6 bases respectively, with 16 bases between them. There are 14 residues in the CDR3. In germline, CDR1 is MGHRA, CDR2 YSYEKL. The chain's CDR3 is CASSPRENRVEQYF. CDR3 DNA sequence: TGCGCCAGCAGCCCTCGGGAGAATAGGGTCGAGCAGTACTTC.

In regard to this clone: One end of the junction varies from germline; a read error may be responsible. The rearrangement uses TRBV15 and TRBJ1-2; D remains unclear. The germline V gene has CDR1 LNHNV and CDR2 YYDKDF (reference sequence). This CDR3 has 12 residues. CDR3 in DNA: TGTGCCACCAGCAGAGATTACGGCGGGGATAATTTC. Protein product: CATSRDYGGDNF.

The J gene is TRBJ2-1, the V gene TRBV5-4; 7 nucleotides agree with TRBD2. V trimming: 4 bases; J trimming: 2 bases; junction bases outside the gene matches: 6. This CDR3 is built from 15 residues. Germline V gene sequence: CDR1 SGHNT, CDR2 YYREEE (reference sequence). The CDR3 nucleotides are TGTGCCAGCAGCATGACAGCGGGGCCCTACAATGAGCAGTTCTTC. It translates to CASSMTAGPYNEQFF.

This sequence joins TRBV20-1 and TRBJ2-3, with D possibly matching TRBD1 (6 bases). CDR1 is DFQATT and CDR2 is SNEGSKA in the germline V gene (reference sequence). The CDR3 length is 11 residues. V was clipped by 3 bases and J by 10 bases, with 11 bases between them. CDR3 nucleotides: TGCAGTGCTAGCCAGGGGCGGGCGCAGTATTTT. Translating it yields CSASQGRAQYF.

This rearrangement joins TRBV23-1 to TRBJ1-5; a possible D gene is TRBD1 (5 bases). TRBV23-1 is reported as an ORF; its role is uncertain. Trimming removed 3 bases at V and 6 bases at J, with 12 bases between. The CDR3 sequence is 14 residues long. CDR3 region: CASSHQGGSQPQHF. The DNA for the CDR3 is TGCGCCAGCAGTCATCAGGGTGGCAGTCAGCCCCAGCATTTT.

The chain joins TRBV11-2 to TRBJ2-7; possibly TRBD1 for D (6 bases). The V end was cut by 5 bases, the J end by 4 bases, with 9 bases between. The germline V gene has CDR1 SGHAT and CDR2 FQNNGV. CDR3 size: 12 residues. This CDR3 reads CASSQQGYEQYF. DNA for the CDR3: TGTGCCAGCAGCCAACAGGGATACGAGCAGTACTTC.

The table lists this clone with a few counts. The chain uses TRBV29-1 and TRBJ1-4; 7 bases map to TRBD1. The ends lost 0 bases at V and 8 bases at J; junction bases unmatched: 9. CDR1 is SQVTM, CDR2 ANQGSEA, per germline. The CDR3 spans 15 residues. In DNA form, the CDR3 reads TGCAGCGTTGAAGATAATGAGGGGGCGTCGGAAAAACTGTTTTTT. It specifies CSVEDNEGASEKLFF.

This clone was recorded a few times. V and J are TRBV5-4 and TRBJ1-2, with D possibly TRBD1 on 5 matching bases. This CDR3 spans 13 amino acids. V lost 2 bases to trimming and J lost 5 bases, with 10 bases between them. Germline loops: CDR1 SGHNT, CDR2 YYREEE (reference sequence). CDR3 protein: CASSFDRGYGYTF. The CDR3 DNA reads as TGTGCCAGCAGCTTTGACAGAGGATATGGCTACACCTTC.

This clone was counted only a few times. The V call is TRBV13, the J call TRBJ1-1, with 7 bases fitting TRBD1. There are 14 residues in the CDR3. Germline V gene sequence: CDR1 PRHDT, CDR2 FYEKMQ (reference sequence). V lost 5 bases and J lost 0; bases outside the gene matches: 3. The CDR3 nucleotides read TGTGCCAGCAGCGGGGACAGACTGAACACTGAAGCTTTCTTT. It specifies CASSGDRLNTEAFF.

This clone was counted a few times. The chain joins TRBV5-1 to TRBJ1-1; possible D gene TRBD1, 5 bases. Trimming shortened V by 2 bases and J by 6 bases, and 11 bases separated the two germline ends. CDR3 length: 13 amino acids. Germline CDR1 reads SGHRS; CDR2 reads YFSETQ. The CDR3 loop is CASSFQGSAEAFF. CDR3 coding DNA: TGCGCCAGCAGCTTTCAGGGCAGCGCTGAAGCTTTCTTT.

The chain carries TRBV11-3 and TRBJ1-2; 9 nucleotides agree with TRBD1. CDR1 and CDR2 from the germline V gene are SGHNT and YENEEA. The V and J ends lost 5 bases and 6 bases, in that order; junction bases with no gene match: 7. The CDR3 covers 14 residues. CDR3 protein: CASSPRWTGDGYTF. The CDR3, as DNA: TGTGCCAGCAGCCCTCGTTGGACAGGGGATGGCTACACCTTC.

This clone was recorded a few times. The CDR3 loop is CSGLGAHEAFF. In nucleotides, the CDR3 is TGCAGCGGGTTGGGGGCCCATGAAGCTTTCTTT. The J gene is TRBJ1-1, the V gene TRBV29-1; D possibly corresponds to TRBD1 (6 bases). V lost 7 bases, J lost 7 bases, and 13 bases lay in between. Germline lookup yields CDR1 SQVTM and CDR2 ANQGSEA. The CDR3 runs 11 residues.

The V call is TRBV27, the J call TRBJ2-1; tentative D call: TRBD2 (7 bases). Trimming pared 6 bases from V and 4 bases from J, leaving 13 bases between. CDR1 is MNHEY and CDR2 is SMNVEV in the germline V gene (reference sequence). This CDR3 comprises 14 residues. CDR3 sequence (DNA): TGTGCCAGCAGGGGGGGGCAGGGGTACAATGAGCAGTTCTTC. Translating gives CASRGGQGYNEQFF.

V gene TRBV28 combines with J gene TRBJ1-4, with a tentative D call TRBD1 (5 bases). Per germline, CDR1 MDHEN and CDR2 SYDVKM. This CDR3 is 15 amino acids long. V dropped 4 bases and J dropped 6 bases, with 15 bases sitting between them. CDR3 in amino acids: CASSSRERGDEKLFF. The CDR3 DNA sequence: TGTGCCAGCAGTTCCCGCGAAAGGGGCGATGAAAAACTGTTTTTT.

The V gene is TRBV2, the J gene TRBJ1-2; 8 positions match TRBD1. Germline V gene lookup returns CDR1 SNHLY and CDR2 FYNNEI. V lost 7 bases to trimming and J lost 4 bases; unmatched junction nucleotides: 5. CDR3 length equals 13 residues. The CDR3: CASKLDRGYGYTF. The DNA of the CDR3 is TGTGCCAGCAAGCTAGACAGGGGCTATGGCTACACCTTC.

This clone was seen only a few times. This chain connects TRBV28 to TRBJ1-2; 9 bases match TRBD1. This CDR3 is 16 amino acids long. Germline V gene data show CDR1 as MDHEN and CDR2 as SYDVKM. Trimming at V came to 5 bases and at J to 7 bases, leaving 14 bases not matched to a gene. The chain's CDR3 is CASSPTVGTGSAGYTF. DNA of the CDR3: TGTGCCAGCAGTCCGACCGTCGGGACAGGGAGCGCTGGCTACACCTTC.

This clone was seen a handful of times. V usage is TRBV5-4 and J usage is TRBJ1-1; D unresolved. The CDR3 sequence is 15 residues long. V was pared by 5 bases and J by 1 base, with 15 bases between. CDR1 is SGHNT, CDR2 YYREEE, per germline (reference sequence). In DNA, the CDR3 is TGTGCCAGCAGTCGGAGTAGCCAAGGGAACACTGAAGCTTTCTTT. It codes for CASSRSSQGNTEAFF.

The rearrangement links TRBV9 to TRBJ2-2; 8 bases fit TRBD1. The CDR3 covers 15 residues. Trimming at V came to 3 bases and at J to 4 bases, leaving 5 bases not matched to a gene. Germline CDR1 reads SGDLS; CDR2 reads YYNGEE. CDR3 loop: CASSARQGFTGELFF. The CDR3 nucleotides are TGTGCCAGCAGCGCCCGACAGGGGTTCACCGGGGAGCTGTTTTTT.

In its sample, this clone was seen a few times. V is TRBV29-1 and J is TRBJ2-5; TRBD1 aligns across 8 bases. Trimming at V came to 7 bases and at J to 2 bases, leaving 9 bases not matched to a gene. The CDR3 runs to 14 residues. Germline CDR1 is SQVTM and CDR2 is ANQGSEA. The CDR3 sequence is CSARGTGVQETQYF. The CDR3 nucleotides read TGCAGCGCCAGAGGGACAGGAGTACAAGAGACCCAGTACTTC. The variable domain in full, completed from reference TRBV29-1 and TRBJ2-5, reads SAVISQKPSRDICQRGTSLTIQCQVDSQVTMMFWYRQQPGQSLTLIATANQGSEATYESGFVIDKFPISRPNLTFSTLTVSNMSPEDSSIYLCSARGTGVQETQYFGPGTRLLVL.

The sample holds a few counts of this clone. The chain uses TRBV7-2 and TRBJ2-7; 7 bases fit TRBD1. Germline V CDR1 and CDR2: SGHTA, FQGNSA. Germline trimming cut 5 bases from V and 2 bases from J; bases unmatched to any gene: 12. The CDR3 spans 16 residues. CDR3 protein: CASSQVYFGQAYEQYF. The CDR3 region has the DNA TGTGCCAGCAGCCAAGTGTATTTCGGACAGGCCTACGAGCAGTACTTC. The variable domain in full, with the rest retrieved from reference TRBV7-2 and TRBJ2-7, is GAGVSQSPSNKVTEKGKDVELRCDPISGHTALYWYRQSLGQGLEFLIYFQGNSAPDKSGLPSDRFSAERTGGSVSTLTIQRTQQEDSAVYLCASSQVYFGQAYEQYFGPGTRLTVT.

The gene calls are TRBV14 and TRBJ2-2; no definite D call. From germline, CDR1 is SGHDN and CDR2 FVKESK. V was clipped by 4 bases and J by 6 bases, with 15 bases between them. CDR3 size: 15 residues. CDR3 amino acids: CASSPTGYEAGELFF. CDR3 DNA: TGTGCCAGCAGCCCGACGGGTTATGAAGCCGGGGAGCTGTTTTTT.

In the case of this clone: Compared with germline, one end of the junction differs, possibly owing to a read error. The chain recombines TRBV11-3 with TRBJ1-4; TRBD1 is a possible D gene (6 bases). Germline CDR1 and CDR2: SGHNT and YENEEA. This CDR3 spans 13 amino acids. DNA of the CDR3: TGTGCCAGCAGCAAGAGTTACAGGGAAGTGGAGATTTTT. Translating it yields CASSKSYREVEIF.

This clone was seen a few times. V gene TRBV5-1 combines with J gene TRBJ1-2; tentatively, D is TRBD1 (5 bases). The CDR3 is 12 amino acids. With 0 bases removed from V and 7 bases from J, the gap between germline ends came to 7 bases. Germline CDR1 is SGHRS and CDR2 is YFSETQ. DNA for the CDR3: TGCGCCAGCAGCTTGGACAGGAGTGGCTACACCTTC. The encoded protein is CASSLDRSGYTF. Full variable domain (rest looked up from reference TRBV5-1 and TRBJ1-2): KAGVTQTPRYLIKTRGQQVTLSCSPISGHRSVSWYQQTPGQGLQFLFEYFSETQRNKGNFPGRFSGRQFSNSRSEMNVSTLELGDSALYLCASSLDRSGYTFGSGTRLTVV.

This clone was counted between two and nine times. The CDR3 DNA follows: TGTGCCAGCAGCCTAAACCTAGCAGGCCCGGCAGGGGAGCTGTTTTTT. Residues: CASSLNLAGPAGELFF. The chain uses TRBV4-2 and TRBJ2-2, with D possibly TRBD2 on 5 matching bases. Germline CDR1 LGHNA, CDR2 YNFKEQ. The CDR3 covers 16 residues. Trimming took off 4 bases at V and 8 bases at J, with 20 bases between the two ends.

This clone was recorded a few times. The V and J genes are TRBV15 and TRBJ2-5; 9 nucleotides align to TRBD2. Per the germline V gene, CDR1 is LNHNV and CDR2 is YYDKDF (reference sequence). This CDR3 comprises 17 residues. Trimming cost V 0 bases and J 5 bases; bases outside gene matches: 10. In DNA, the CDR3 is TGTGCCACCAGCAGAGAGGCTCTAGCGGGATCAGATGAGACCCAGTACTTC. Protein product: CATSREALAGSDETQYF.